These 18 T cell receptor beta chains were all obtained from the same sample, sequenced in a study of Graves' ophthalmopathy and Graves' hyperthyroidism. RNA transcripts served as template for amplifying TCR beta CDR3 sequences. HTBI primers served in a first-round RT-PCR, which a second-round multiplex PCR followed. TCRdb reprocessed the multiplex PCR reads with MiXCR, giving one entry per CDR3 protein. The sample has 650,000 to 900,000 distinct CDR3 sequences, 40% seen once; the top ten hold 44%. Sequencing used peripheral blood. The receptor source for this set is an adult man with Graves' ophthalmopathy.

This clonotype has a count of ten or more. CDR3 protein: CATEMNTGELFF. CDR3 DNA: TGTGCCACGGAAATGAACACCGGGGAGCTGTTTTTT. The rearrangement links TRBV24-1 to TRBJ2-2; D is unresolved. Trimming removed 10 bases at V and 1 base at J, with 6 bases between. The CDR3 is made up of 12 amino acids. Germline V CDR1 and CDR2: KGHDR, SFDVKD.

A note on this clonotype: The CDR3 does not close with the conserved phenylalanine or tryptophan, likely indicating a read error. The chain joins TRBV11-2 to TRBJ1-1; 7 bases match TRBD1. Germline loops: CDR1 SGHAT, CDR2 FQNNGV. The CDR3 is made up of 14 amino acids. CDR3 residues: CASSVDRAGTEAFL. CDR3 DNA sequence: TGTGCCAGCAGCGTAGACAGGGCGGGCACTGAAGCTTTCCTT.

The CDR3 here is CASSSHRQGPFSYEQYF. CDR3 coding DNA: TGTGCCAGCAGCTCGCATAGACAGGGGCCCTTCTCCTACGAGCAGTACTTC. The gene calls are TRBV7-3 and TRBJ2-7; TRBD1 matches 8 bases. Germline V gene sequence: CDR1 SGHTA, CDR2 FQGTGA. V was pared by 4 bases and J by 0 bases, with 11 bases of the junction left unmatched. The length of the CDR3 is 17 residues.

This clonotype has more than one count but fewer than ten. This chain joins TRBV20-1 and TRBJ2-7, with 13 bases aligning to TRBD2. V lost 4 bases to trimming and J lost 1 base; unmatched junction nucleotides: 7. The germline CDR1 and CDR2 sequences are DFQATT and SNEGSKA (reference sequence). This CDR3 contains 16 residues. The CDR3, as DNA: TGCAGTGCTACCGGGACTAGCGGGGACGGATCCTACGAGCAGTACTTC. This gives the protein CSATGTSGDGSYEQYF.

This clonotype was picked up one time. The genes are TRBV12-3 or TRBV12-4 and TRBJ2-7; TRBD2 matches at 9 bases. Germline trimming cut 7 bases from V and 4 bases from J; bases unmatched to any gene: 5. The CDR3 has 13 amino acids. The CDR3 region is CASKAGGEYEQYF. CDR3 DNA sequence: TGTGCCAGCAAAGCGGGAGGAGAGTACGAGCAGTACTTC.

Here the CDR3 DNA reads TGTGCCATCAGCGGATCAGGGAGCTCCCAGCCCCAGCATTTT. It specifies CAISGSGSSQPQHF. V and J are TRBV10-3 and TRBJ1-5; tentatively, D is TRBD1 (5 bases). The CDR3 spans 14 residues. V lost 6 bases, J lost 7 bases, and 16 bases lay in between. Germline assignment: CDR1 ENHRY and CDR2 SYGVKD.

This chain links TRBV2 with TRBJ1-2; maybe TRBD1 (5 bases). CDR3 size: 13 residues. Germline V gene data show CDR1 as SNHLY and CDR2 as FYNNEI. The ends were cut back, 11 bases at V and 3 bases at J, with 16 bases in the middle. The CDR3 DNA is TGTGCCTGGAAGGCCGGGACGCACTATGGCTACACCTTC. This sequence encodes CAWKAGTHYGYTF.

V gene TRBV29-1 combines with J gene TRBJ2-7, with a weak D call TRBD2 (5 bases). Germline-derived CDR1 and CDR2 are SQVTM and ANQGSEA. This CDR3 spans 11 amino acids. V was shortened by 8 bases and J by 4 bases, with 12 bases between the two germline ends. CDR3 amino acids: CSFSGSYEQYF. Here the CDR3 DNA reads TGCAGCTTCTCGGGGAGTTACGAGCAGTACTTC.

Only a few counts were recorded for this clonotype. One end of the junction varies from germline; a read error may be responsible. The V and J genes are TRBV24-1 and TRBJ1-5, with D perhaps matching TRBD1 (5 bases). This CDR3 spans 16 amino acids. Looked up from germline, CDR1 is KGHDR and CDR2 is SFDVKD. CDR3 sequence (DNA): TGTGCCAGCAGTTTATTTCAGGGCTTGGGCAATCAGCCCCAGCATTTT. Translating it yields CASSLFQGLGNQPQHF.

This clonotype has just a few counts. The genes are TRBV20-1 and TRBJ1-4; maybe TRBD1 (5 bases). The CDR3 is 17 amino acids. The germline V gene has CDR1 DFQATT and CDR2 SNEGSKA (reference sequence). V lost 6 bases, J lost 3 bases, and 23 bases lay in between. The CDR3: CSADLDMGGAPNEKLFF. The CDR3 bases are TGCAGTGCAGACCTCGACATGGGAGGGGCCCCTAATGAAAAACTGTTTTTT.

This chain uses TRBV7-9 with TRBJ2-2; 7 bases fit TRBD2. The CDR3 loop spans 16 amino acids. Losses at the gene ends were 1 base for V and 6 bases for J; bases not matched to a gene: 8. Looked up from germline, CDR1 is SEHNR and CDR2 is FQNEAQ (reference sequence). The CDR3, as DNA: TGTGCCAGCAGCTTAGGCCCTGGCGGGAGTGCCGGGGAGCTGTTTTTT. Residues: CASSLGPGGSAGELFF. Variable domain in full (rest from reference TRBV7-9 and TRBJ2-2): DTGVSQNPRHKITKRGQNVTFRCDPISEHNRLYWYRQTLGQGPEFLTYFQNEAQLEKSRLLSDRFSAERPKGSFSTLEIQRTEQGDSAMYLCASSLGPGGSAGELFFGEGSRLTVL.

In its sample, this clonotype was seen a few times. The junction departs from the called germline gene at one end, perhaps through a read error. The chain recombines TRBV10-3 with TRBJ1-1; no clear D. The CDR3 is 13 residues long. CDR1 and CDR2 (germline): ENHRY, SYGVKD. As DNA, the CDR3 is TGTGCCAGCAGTTACTCGCCCAGACGGGAAGCTTTCTTT. Amino acid sequence: CASSYSPRREAFF.

V and J are TRBV12-3 or TRBV12-4 and TRBJ2-7, with TRBD2 identical over 10 bases. The CDR3 totals 17 residues. Trimming removed 10 bases from V and 3 bases from J; junction bases left unmatched: 18. Here the CDR3 DNA reads TGTGCCACCGGCGTCCTAGCGGGAGACCCAAGACGCTACGAGCAGTACTTC. The encoded protein is CATGVLAGDPRRYEQYF.

This chain links TRBV10-3 with TRBJ2-7; 8 bases are a match to TRBD1. The V and J ends lost 10 bases and 2 bases, in that order; junction bases with no gene match: 7. CDR3 length: 13 residues. Germline loops: CDR1 ENHRY, CDR2 SYGVKD. CDR3 sequence: CATRAGGPYEQYF. CDR3 bases: TGTGCCACCCGGGCAGGGGGCCCCTACGAGCAGTACTTC.

This clonotype was picked up many times. V is TRBV7-8 and J is TRBJ2-7, with TRBD2 matching over 10 bases. Germline trimming cut 4 bases from V and 4 bases from J; bases unmatched to any gene: 7. CDR1 and CDR2 (germline): SGHVS, FQNEAQ. The CDR3 has 15 residues. CDR3 in amino acids: CASSSLASGSYEQYF. CDR3 DNA sequence: TGTGCCAGCAGCTCCTTAGCTAGCGGGAGTTACGAGCAGTACTTC.

The rearrangement uses TRBV29-1 and TRBJ2-7, with TRBD2 identical over 7 bases. The junction had 13 bases not matched to a gene; V was cut back by 4 bases and J by 7 bases. This CDR3 is 14 amino acids long. CDR1 is SQVTM and CDR2 is ANQGSEA in the germline V gene. CDR3 DNA sequence: TGCAGCGTTGGCGGCGGGAGAATCGACAATGAGCAGTACTTC. Translated: CSVGGGRIDNEQYF.

V and J are TRBV20-1 and TRBJ2-2; D not resolved. Germline V lookup: CDR1 DFQATT, CDR2 SNEGSKA (reference sequence). The CDR3 contains 15 residues. The ends were cut back, 1 base at V and 5 bases at J, with 14 bases in the middle. The CDR3 nucleotides are TGCAGTGCTAGAGGGCCGGCTACAAATACCGGGGAGCTGTTTTTT. Its translation: CSARGPATNTGELFF.

This clonotype was found many times. This chain uses TRBV7-9 with TRBJ2-7, with 8 bases that match TRBD1. The V segment lost 5 bases and the J segment 4 bases; nucleotides outside the gene matches: 7. Germline CDR1 SEHNR, CDR2 FQNEAQ (reference sequence). CDR3 length: 14 residues. The CDR3 DNA reads as TGTGCCAGCAGCCCCCAGGGGGCGAGGTACGAGCAGTACTTC. Translation: CASSPQGARYEQYF.